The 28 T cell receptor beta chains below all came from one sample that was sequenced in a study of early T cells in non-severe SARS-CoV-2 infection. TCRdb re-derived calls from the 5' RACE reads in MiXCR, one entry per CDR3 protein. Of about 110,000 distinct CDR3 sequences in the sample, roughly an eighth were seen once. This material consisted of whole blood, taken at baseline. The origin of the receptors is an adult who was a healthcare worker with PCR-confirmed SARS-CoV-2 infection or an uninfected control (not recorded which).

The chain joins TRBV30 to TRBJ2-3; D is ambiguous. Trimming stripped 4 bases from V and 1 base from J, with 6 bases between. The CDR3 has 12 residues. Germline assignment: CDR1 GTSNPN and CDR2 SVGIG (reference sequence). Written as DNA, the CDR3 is TGTGCCTGGACCCCAGGCACAGATACGCAGTATTTT. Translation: CAWTPGTDTQYF.

CDR3 bases: TGCAGCGTTCGGGACAGGGAAGTTAATTCACCCCTCCACTTT. Its translation: CSVRDREVNSPLHF. The chain has TRBV29-1 and TRBJ1-6, with 9 positions matching TRBD1. The V gene end was trimmed by 5 bases and the J gene end by 6 bases; junction bases not matched to a gene: 5. The CDR3 runs to 14 residues. Germline CDR1 and CDR2: SQVTM and ANQGSEA. The whole variable domain, filled in from reference TRBV29-1 and TRBJ1-6, reads SAVISQKPSRDICQRGTSLTIQCQVDSQVTMMFWYRQQPGQSLTLIATANQGSEATYESGFVIDKFPISRPNLTFSTLTVSNMSPEDSSIYLCSVRDREVNSPLHFGNGTRLTVT.

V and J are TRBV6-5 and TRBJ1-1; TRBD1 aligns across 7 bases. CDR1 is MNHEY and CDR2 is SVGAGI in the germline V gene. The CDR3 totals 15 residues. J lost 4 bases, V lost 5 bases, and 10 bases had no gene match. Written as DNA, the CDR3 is TGTGCCAGCAGTCTGGACAGGCCCGGGGGCACTGAAGCTTTCTTT. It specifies CASSLDRPGGTEAFF.

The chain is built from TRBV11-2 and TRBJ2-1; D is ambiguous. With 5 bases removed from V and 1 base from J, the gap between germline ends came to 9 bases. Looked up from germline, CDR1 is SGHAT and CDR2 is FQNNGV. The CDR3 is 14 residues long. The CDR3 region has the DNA TGTGCCAGCAGCCGTCCTTTTTCCTACAATGAGCAGTTCTTC. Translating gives CASSRPFSYNEQFF.

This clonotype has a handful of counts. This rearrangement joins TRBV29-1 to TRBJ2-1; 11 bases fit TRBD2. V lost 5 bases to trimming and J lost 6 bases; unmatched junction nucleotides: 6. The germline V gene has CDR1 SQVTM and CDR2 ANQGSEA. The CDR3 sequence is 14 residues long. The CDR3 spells CSVLLAGVGNEQFF. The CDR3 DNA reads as TGCAGCGTTTTACTAGCGGGGGTCGGCAATGAGCAGTTCTTC.

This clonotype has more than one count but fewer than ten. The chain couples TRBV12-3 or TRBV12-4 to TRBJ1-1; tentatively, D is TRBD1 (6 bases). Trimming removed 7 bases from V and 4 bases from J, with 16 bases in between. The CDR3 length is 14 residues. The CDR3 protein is CASKVQGMGTEAFF. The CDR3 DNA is TGTGCCAGCAAAGTACAGGGAATGGGCACTGAAGCTTTCTTT.

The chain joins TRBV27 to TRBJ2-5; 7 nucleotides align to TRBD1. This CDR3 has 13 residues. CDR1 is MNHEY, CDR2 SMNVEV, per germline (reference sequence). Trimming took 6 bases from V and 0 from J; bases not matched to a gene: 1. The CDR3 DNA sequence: TGTGCCAGCAGGACAGGGCACCAAGAGACCCAGTACTTC. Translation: CASRTGHQETQYF.

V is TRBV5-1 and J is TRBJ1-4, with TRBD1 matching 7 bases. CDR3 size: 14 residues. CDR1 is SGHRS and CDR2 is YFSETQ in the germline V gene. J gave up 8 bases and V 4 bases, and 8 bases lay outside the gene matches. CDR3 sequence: CASSTTGTGEKLFF. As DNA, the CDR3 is TGCGCCAGCAGCACGACAGGGACGGGCGAAAAACTGTTTTTT.

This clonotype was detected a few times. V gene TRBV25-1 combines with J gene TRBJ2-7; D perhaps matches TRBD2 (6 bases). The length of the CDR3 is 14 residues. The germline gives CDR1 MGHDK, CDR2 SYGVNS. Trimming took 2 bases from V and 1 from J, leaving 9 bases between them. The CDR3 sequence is CASSEAGQSYEQYF. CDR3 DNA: TGTGCCAGCAGTGAAGCGGGGCAGTCCTACGAGCAGTACTTC.

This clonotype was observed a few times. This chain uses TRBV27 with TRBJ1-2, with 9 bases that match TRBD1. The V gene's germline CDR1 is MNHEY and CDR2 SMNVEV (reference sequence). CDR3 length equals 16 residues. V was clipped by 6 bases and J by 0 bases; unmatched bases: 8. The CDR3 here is CASRRTGAPTNYGYTF. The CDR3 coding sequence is TGTGCCAGCAGGCGGACAGGGGCGCCGACTAACTATGGCTACACCTTC.

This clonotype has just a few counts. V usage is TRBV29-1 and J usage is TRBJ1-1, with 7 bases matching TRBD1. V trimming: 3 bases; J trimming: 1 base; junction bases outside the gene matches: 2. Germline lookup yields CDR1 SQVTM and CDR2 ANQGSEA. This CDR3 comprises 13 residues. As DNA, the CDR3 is TGCAGCGTTGAGGCAGGGGGGAACACTGAAGCTTTCTTT. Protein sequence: CSVEAGGNTEAFF.

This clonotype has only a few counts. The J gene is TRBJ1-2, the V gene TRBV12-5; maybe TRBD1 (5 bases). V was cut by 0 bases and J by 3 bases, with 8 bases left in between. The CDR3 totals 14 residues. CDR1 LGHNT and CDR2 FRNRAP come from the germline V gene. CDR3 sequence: CASGLVLQDYGYTF. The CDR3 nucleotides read TGTGCTAGTGGTTTGGTACTACAGGACTATGGCTACACCTTC.

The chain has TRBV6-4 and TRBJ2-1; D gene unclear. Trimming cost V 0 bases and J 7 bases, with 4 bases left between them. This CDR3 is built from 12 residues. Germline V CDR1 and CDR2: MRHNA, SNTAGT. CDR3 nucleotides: TGTGCCAGCAGTGACTCACAGAATGAGCAGTTCTTC. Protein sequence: CASSDSQNEQFF.

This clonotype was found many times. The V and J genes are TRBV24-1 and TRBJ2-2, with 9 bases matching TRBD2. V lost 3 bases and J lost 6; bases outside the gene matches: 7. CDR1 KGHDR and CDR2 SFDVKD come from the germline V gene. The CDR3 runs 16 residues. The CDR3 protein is CATSDIAGGPSGELFF. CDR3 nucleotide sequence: TGTGCCACCAGTGATATCGCGGGAGGGCCGTCCGGGGAGCTGTTTTTT.

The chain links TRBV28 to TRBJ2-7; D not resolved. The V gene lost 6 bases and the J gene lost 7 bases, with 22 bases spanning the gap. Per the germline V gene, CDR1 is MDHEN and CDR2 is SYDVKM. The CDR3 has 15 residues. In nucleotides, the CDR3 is TGTGCCAGCAGCCCTGGGTCAGCCTCGTACAAGGAGCAGTACTTC. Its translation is CASSPGSASYKEQYF. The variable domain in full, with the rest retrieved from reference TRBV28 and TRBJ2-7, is DVKVTQSSRYLVKRTGEKVFLECVQDMDHENMFWYRQDPGLGLRLIYFSYDVKMKEKGDIPEGYSVSREKKERFSLILESASTNQTSMYLCASSPGSASYKEQYFGPGTRLTVT.

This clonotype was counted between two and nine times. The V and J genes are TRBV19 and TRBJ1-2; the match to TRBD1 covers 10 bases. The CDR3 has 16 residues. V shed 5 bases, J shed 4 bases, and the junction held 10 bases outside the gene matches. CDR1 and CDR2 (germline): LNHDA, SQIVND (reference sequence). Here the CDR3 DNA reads TGTGCCAGTAGTGTGACAGGGGGCCCTCGCGCCTATGGCTACACCTTC. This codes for CASSVTGGPRAYGYTF.

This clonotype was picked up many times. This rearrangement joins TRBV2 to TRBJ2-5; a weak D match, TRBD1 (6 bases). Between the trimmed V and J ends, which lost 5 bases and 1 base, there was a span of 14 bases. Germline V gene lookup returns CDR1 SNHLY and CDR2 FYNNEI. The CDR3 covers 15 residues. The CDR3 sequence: CASSSPGQPQETQYF. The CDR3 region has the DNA TGTGCCAGCAGTTCCCCTGGACAGCCCCAAGAGACCCAGTACTTC.

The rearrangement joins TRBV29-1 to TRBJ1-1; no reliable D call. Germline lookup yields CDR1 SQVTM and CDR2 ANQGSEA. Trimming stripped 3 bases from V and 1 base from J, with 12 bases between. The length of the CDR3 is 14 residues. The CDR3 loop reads CSVDLARQNTEAFF. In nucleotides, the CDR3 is TGCAGCGTTGATCTTGCCAGACAGAACACTGAAGCTTTCTTT.

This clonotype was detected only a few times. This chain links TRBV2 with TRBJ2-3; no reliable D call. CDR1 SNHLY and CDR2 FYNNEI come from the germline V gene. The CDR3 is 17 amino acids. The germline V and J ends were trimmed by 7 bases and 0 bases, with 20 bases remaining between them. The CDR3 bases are TGTGCCAGCAACGGAAACCACCCACGTACTAGCACAGATACGCAGTATTTT. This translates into CASNGNHPRTSTDTQYF.

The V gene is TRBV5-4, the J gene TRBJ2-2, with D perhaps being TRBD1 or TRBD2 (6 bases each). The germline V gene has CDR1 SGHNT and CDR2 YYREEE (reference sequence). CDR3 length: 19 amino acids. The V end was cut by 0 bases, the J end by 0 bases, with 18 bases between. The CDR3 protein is CASSLAKVGGFANTGELFF. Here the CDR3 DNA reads TGTGCCAGCAGCTTGGCCAAGGTCGGGGGCTTCGCGAACACCGGGGAGCTGTTTTTT.

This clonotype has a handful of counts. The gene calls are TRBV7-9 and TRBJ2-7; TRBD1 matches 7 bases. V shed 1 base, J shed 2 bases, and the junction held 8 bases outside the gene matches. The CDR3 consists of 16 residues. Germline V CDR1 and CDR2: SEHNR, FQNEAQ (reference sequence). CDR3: CASSLGGTDKTYEQYF. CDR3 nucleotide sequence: TGTGCCAGCAGCTTAGGGGGGACAGACAAAACCTACGAGCAGTACTTC. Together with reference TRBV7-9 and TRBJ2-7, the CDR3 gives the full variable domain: DTGVSQNPRHKITKRGQNVTFRCDPISEHNRLYWYRQTLGQGPEFLTYFQNEAQLEKSRLLSDRFSAERPKGSFSTLEIQRTEQGDSAMYLCASSLGGTDKTYEQYFGPGTRLTVT.

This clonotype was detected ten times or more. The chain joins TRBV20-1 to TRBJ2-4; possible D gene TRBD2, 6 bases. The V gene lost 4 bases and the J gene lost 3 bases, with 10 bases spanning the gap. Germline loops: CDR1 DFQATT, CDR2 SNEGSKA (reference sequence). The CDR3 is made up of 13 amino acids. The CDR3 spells CSANSGYKNIQYF. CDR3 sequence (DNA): TGCAGTGCTAATAGCGGCTACAAAAACATTCAGTACTTC.

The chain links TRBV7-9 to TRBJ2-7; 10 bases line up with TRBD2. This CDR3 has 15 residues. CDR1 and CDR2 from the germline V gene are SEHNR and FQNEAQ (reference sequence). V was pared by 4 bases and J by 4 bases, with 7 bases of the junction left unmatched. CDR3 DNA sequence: TGTGCCAGCAGCTCATCGACTAGCGGGCCTTACGAGCAGTACTTC. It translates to CASSSSTSGPYEQYF.

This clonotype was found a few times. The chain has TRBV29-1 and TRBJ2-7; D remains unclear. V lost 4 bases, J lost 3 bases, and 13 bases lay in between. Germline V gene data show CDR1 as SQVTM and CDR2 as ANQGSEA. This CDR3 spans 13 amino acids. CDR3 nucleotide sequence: TGCAGCGTTGTTGTACCGAGCCTCTACGAGCAGTACTTC. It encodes CSVVVPSLYEQYF.

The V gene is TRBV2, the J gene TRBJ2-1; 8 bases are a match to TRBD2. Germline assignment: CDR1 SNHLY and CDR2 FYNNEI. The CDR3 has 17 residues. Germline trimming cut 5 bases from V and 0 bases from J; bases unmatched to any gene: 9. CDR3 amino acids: CASSPIVSGDSYNEQFF. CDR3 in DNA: TGTGCCAGCAGTCCTATCGTTAGCGGGGACTCCTACAATGAGCAGTTCTTC.

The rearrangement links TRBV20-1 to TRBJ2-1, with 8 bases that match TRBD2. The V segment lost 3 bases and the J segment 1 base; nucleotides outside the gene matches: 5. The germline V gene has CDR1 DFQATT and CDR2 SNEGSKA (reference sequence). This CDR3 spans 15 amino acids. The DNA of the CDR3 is TGCAGTGCTAGGACTAGCGATGATTCCTACAATGAGCAGTTCTTC. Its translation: CSARTSDDSYNEQFF.

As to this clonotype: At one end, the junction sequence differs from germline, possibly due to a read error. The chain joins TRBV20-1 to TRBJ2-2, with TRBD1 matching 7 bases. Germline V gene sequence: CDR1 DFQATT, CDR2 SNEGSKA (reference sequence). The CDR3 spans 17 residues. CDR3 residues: CSPSGPAGTVNTGELFF. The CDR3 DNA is TGCAGTCCTAGTGGCCCCGCAGGGACAGTGAACACCGGGGAGCTGTTTTTT.

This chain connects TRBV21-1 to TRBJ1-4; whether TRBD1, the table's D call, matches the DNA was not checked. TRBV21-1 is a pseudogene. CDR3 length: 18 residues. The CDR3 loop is CASSARTGDFATNEKLFF. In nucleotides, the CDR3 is TGTGCCAGCAGCGCCCGGACAGGGGATTTTGCAACTAATGAAAAACTGTTTTTT.